These 32 T cell receptor beta chains originate from one sample sequenced in a study of cytomegalovirus exposure and HLA in healthy donors. Profiled with immunoSEQ multiplex PCR; TCRdb holds only in-frame clones, not every one. Altogether just under 65,000 clones are present, 85% to 95% being singletons, with the ten largest covering over 6%. The source material was PBMCs. These receptor sequences come from a woman between 18 and 29 years old in good health and CMV-seropositive.

This chain joins TRBV7-9 and TRBJ2-5, with a weak D call TRBD1 (6 bases). Germline assignment: CDR1 SEHNR and CDR2 FQNEAQ (reference sequence). There are 16 residues in the CDR3. The ends were cut back, 6 bases at V and 1 base at J, with 18 bases in the middle. CDR3 in DNA: TGTGCCAGCAGGCCAAGGGGTGGGACAATCCAAGAGACCCAGTACTTC. Its translation is CASRPRGGTIQETQYF.

This chain uses TRBV4-1 with TRBJ2-3, with TRBD2 matching 9 bases. The germline gives CDR1 MGHRA, CDR2 YSYEKL. The CDR3 extends over 19 amino acids. Trimming removed 2 bases from V and 9 bases from J; junction bases left unmatched: 21. CDR3 amino acids: CASSQQEGLAVGRGPTQYF. The CDR3 region has the DNA TGCGCCAGCAGCCAACAAGAGGGACTAGCCGTGGGAAGGGGTCCCACGCAGTATTTT.

This clone was recorded only once. The V and J genes are TRBV30 and TRBJ1-1, with D unclear. The germline V gene has CDR1 GTSNPN and CDR2 SVGIG (reference sequence). V lost 0 bases and J lost 0, with 5 bases in between. This CDR3 has 13 residues. CDR3 coding DNA: TGTGCCTGGAGTGTACACCTGAACACTGAAGCTTTCTTT. This codes for CAWSVHLNTEAFF. Based on the CDR3 plus reference TRBV30 and TRBJ1-1, the full variable domain is SQTIHQWPATLVQPVGSPLSLECTVEGTSNPNLYWYRQAAGRGLQLLFYSVGIGQISSEVPQNLSASRPQDRQFILSSKKLLLSDSGFYLCAWSVHLNTEAFFGQGTRLTVV.

The V gene is TRBV30, the J gene TRBJ2-2, with D possibly matching TRBD2 (7 bases). The CDR3 extends over 20 amino acids. Germline CDR1 and CDR2: GTSNPN and SVGIG (reference sequence). V lost 0 bases, J lost 3 bases, and 26 bases lay in between. The CDR3 loop is CAWSVGGGIGGRIDTGELFF. CDR3 DNA sequence: TGTGCCTGGAGTGTAGGAGGGGGTATTGGCGGGAGAATCGACACCGGGGAGCTGTTTTTT.

The rearrangement joins TRBV4-2 to TRBJ2-3, with D possibly matching TRBD1 (6 bases). The germline V gene has CDR1 LGHNA and CDR2 YNFKEQ. The CDR3 is 12 amino acids. The V and J ends lost 8 bases and 6 bases respectively, with 12 bases between them. CDR3: CASQQGGDTQYF. The CDR3 DNA sequence: TGTGCCAGCCAACAGGGTGGGGATACGCAGTATTTT.

This chain uses TRBV6-5 with TRBJ2-3, with 7 bases lining up with TRBD1. V trimming: 5 bases; J trimming: 8 bases; junction bases outside the gene matches: 10. The CDR3 loop spans 14 amino acids. In germline, CDR1 is MNHEY, CDR2 SVGAGI. In DNA, the CDR3 is TGTGCCAGCAGTACAACAGGGGCCCAATCTACGCAGTATTTT. Translated: CASSTTGAQSTQYF.

CDR3 in DNA: TGTGCCAGCAGTCCACGGACAGGAGGCAACTATGGCTACACCTTC. Translated, it gives CASSPRTGGNYGYTF. V and J are TRBV28 and TRBJ1-2, with 7 bases identical to TRBD1. CDR1 is MDHEN and CDR2 is SYDVKM in the germline V gene. The junction had 8 bases not matched to a gene; V was cut back by 5 bases and J by 2 bases. There are 15 residues in the CDR3.

This chain connects TRBV2 to TRBJ1-2, with TRBD1 as a possible D gene (5 bases). The CDR3 has 11 amino acids. Per germline, CDR1 SNHLY and CDR2 FYNNEI. V lost 6 bases to trimming and J lost 7 bases, with 9 bases between them. The CDR3 loop reads CASSLTGGYTF. The DNA of the CDR3 is TGTGCCAGCAGCCTTACAGGTGGCTACACCTTC.

This chain uses TRBV27 with TRBJ1-1; D possibly corresponds to TRBD1 (5 bases). This CDR3 contains 15 residues. CDR1 MNHEY and CDR2 SMNVEV come from the germline V gene (reference sequence). Trimming pared 4 bases from V and 6 bases from J, leaving 18 bases between. The CDR3 DNA sequence: TGTGCCAGCAGTTCGATCACCAGGACATCCCCTGAAGCTTTCTTT. Translation: CASSSITRTSPEAFF.

The CDR3 here is CASSFPLGGKGTAGNQPQHF. In nucleotides, the CDR3 is TGTGCCAGCAGTTTCCCCTTAGGCGGGAAGGGGACGGCAGGCAATCAGCCCCAGCATTTT. The rearrangement uses TRBV28 and TRBJ1-5; a weak D match, TRBD1 (5 bases). The CDR3 spans 20 residues. V lost 3 bases and J lost 2, with 26 bases in between. Per germline, CDR1 MDHEN and CDR2 SYDVKM.

The chain has TRBV5-1 and TRBJ2-1; TRBD2 agrees at 10 bases. The CDR3 loop spans 18 amino acids. CDR1 and CDR2 from the germline V gene are SGHRS and YFSETQ. Unmatched junction bases numbered 11, after V lost 2 bases and J lost 3 bases. The CDR3 bases are TGCGCCAGCAGCTTCCCTAAAGAAACTAGCGGGGTCTACAATGAGCAGTTCTTC. Protein: CASSFPKETSGVYNEQFF. The complete variable domain, with remaining parts taken from reference TRBV5-1 and TRBJ2-1, reads KAGVTQTPRYLIKTRGQQVTLSCSPISGHRSVSWYQQTPGQGLQFLFEYFSETQRNKGNFPGRFSGRQFSNSRSEMNVSTLELGDSALYLCASSFPKETSGVYNEQFFGPGTRLTVL.

The chain carries TRBV7-6 and TRBJ1-1; 7 bases fit TRBD1. There are 13 residues in the CDR3. V gave up 4 bases and J gave up 8 bases; unmatched junction bases: 7. Germline CDR1 reads SGHVS; CDR2 reads FNYEAQ. The CDR3 reads CASSYGRTGEAFF. The CDR3 DNA follows: TGTGCCAGCAGCTACGGCCGGACAGGAGAAGCTTTCTTT.

The chain joins TRBV9 to TRBJ1-6; the match to TRBD1 covers 7 bases. J gave up 11 bases and V 4 bases, and 9 bases lay outside the gene matches. The CDR3 has 14 amino acids. In germline, CDR1 is SGDLS, CDR2 YYNGEE. The chain's CDR3 is CASSPRQGGTPLHF. DNA for the CDR3: TGTGCCAGCAGCCCCCGACAGGGTGGAACACCCCTCCACTTT.

The CDR3 here is CASSSLDRSQPQHF. CDR3 in DNA: TGTGCCAGTAGTTCCTTGGACAGATCCCAGCCCCAGCATTTT. J is TRBJ1-5 and V is TRBV19; D might be TRBD1 (6 bases). V lost 5 bases to trimming and J lost 7 bases, with 15 bases between them. CDR3 length: 14 amino acids. CDR1 and CDR2 from the germline V gene are LNHDA and SQIVND (reference sequence).

The chain uses TRBV7-2 and TRBJ1-1; perhaps TRBD1 as D (6 bases). The V and J ends lost 1 base and 5 bases respectively, with 11 bases between them. CDR3 length: 14 residues. The V gene's germline CDR1 is SGHTA and CDR2 FQGNSA. The chain's CDR3 is CASSLVGTSTEAFF. In DNA form, the CDR3 reads TGTGCCAGCAGCTTAGTGGGGACATCAACTGAAGCTTTCTTT.

The chain is built from TRBV27 and TRBJ2-3; unclear D gene. This CDR3 contains 16 residues. Germline V gives CDR1 MNHEY, CDR2 SMNVEV (reference sequence). V lost 4 bases to trimming and J lost 0 bases, with 14 bases between them. The chain's CDR3 is CASSSTPDTSTDTQYF. The CDR3 DNA follows: TGTGCCAGCAGTTCGACACCCGACACTAGCACAGATACGCAGTATTTT.

Here the CDR3 reads CASSFVQETQYF. Written as DNA, the CDR3 is TGTGCCAGCAGCTTTGTACAAGAGACCCAGTACTTC. The chain uses TRBV11-2 and TRBJ2-5; D gene ambiguous. CDR1 is SGHAT and CDR2 is FQNNGV in the germline V gene. The CDR3 is made up of 12 amino acids. Trimming removed 3 bases at V and 2 bases at J, with 4 bases between.

This sequence joins TRBV29-1 and TRBJ1-1, with TRBD1 matching over 7 bases. Trimming cost V 7 bases and J 0 bases; bases outside gene matches: 11. The CDR3 consists of 15 residues. Germline lookup yields CDR1 SQVTM and CDR2 ANQGSEA. The CDR3 sequence is CSGSGDRAMNTEAFF. The CDR3 nucleotides are TGCAGCGGGAGTGGAGACAGGGCCATGAACACTGAAGCTTTCTTT.

The rearrangement links TRBV2 to TRBJ1-3, with D tentatively TRBD1 (5 bases). The CDR3 runs to 15 residues. CDR1 is SNHLY and CDR2 is FYNNEI in the germline V gene. V gave up 2 bases and J gave up 4 bases, with 12 bases separating them. CDR3 sequence (DNA): TGTGCCAGCAGTGAATTGGGGGGAACAGGAAACACCATATATTTT. Amino acids: CASSELGGTGNTIYF.

The genes are TRBV2 and TRBJ2-3; no firm D call. Germline lookup yields CDR1 SNHLY and CDR2 FYNNEI. V dropped 8 bases and J dropped 5 bases, with 5 bases sitting between them. The CDR3 consists of 10 residues. Here the CDR3 DNA reads TGTGCCAGCGCGAGAGATACGCAGTATTTT. Translated, it gives CASARDTQYF.

CDR3 in amino acids: CASSQDPGSSYEQYF. The CDR3 nucleotides are TGTGCCAGCAGCCAAGACCCAGGATCCTCCTACGAGCAGTACTTC. The chain combines TRBV4-2 with TRBJ2-7, with unresolved D. There are 15 residues in the CDR3. Germline CDR1 LGHNA, CDR2 YNFKEQ. V was trimmed by 0 bases and J by 0 bases, leaving 9 bases between them.

The chain has TRBV5-6 and TRBJ2-5; 9 nucleotides align to TRBD2. The CDR3 is 14 amino acids. The ends lost 2 bases at V and 4 bases at J; junction bases unmatched: 3. CDR1 is SGHDT, CDR2 YYEEEE, per germline. CDR3 in DNA: TGTGCCAGCAGCTTTCGAGCGGGGGGAGAGACCCAGTACTTC. It is translated as CASSFRAGGETQYF.

V and J are TRBV2 and TRBJ1-1; perhaps TRBD1 as D (5 bases). Trimming stripped 4 bases from V and 4 bases from J, with 13 bases between. CDR1 and CDR2 from the germline V gene are SNHLY and FYNNEI. This CDR3 is 14 amino acids long. CDR3 sequence (DNA): TGTGCCAGCAGTGCGTCTCTAGGGGCCACTGAAGCTTTCTTT. Encoded protein: CASSASLGATEAFF. The variable domain in full, completed from reference TRBV2 and TRBJ1-1, reads EPEVTQTPSHQVTQMGQEVILRCVPISNHLYFYWYRQILGQKVEFLVSFYNNEISEKSEIFDDQFSVERPDGSNFTLKIRSTKLEDSAMYFCASSASLGATEAFFGQGTRLTVV.

The gene calls are TRBV30 and TRBJ1-5, with 11 bases aligning to TRBD1. The CDR3 loop spans 14 amino acids. V lost 3 bases to trimming and J lost 7 bases; unmatched junction nucleotides: 5. The germline CDR1 and CDR2 sequences are GTSNPN and SVGIG (reference sequence). This CDR3 reads CAWRRTGGGQPQHF. As DNA, the CDR3 is TGTGCCTGGAGACGGACAGGGGGCGGGCAGCCCCAGCATTTT. The full variable domain, with the rest looked up from reference TRBV30 and TRBJ1-5, is SQTIHQWPATLVQPVGSPLSLECTVEGTSNPNLYWYRQAAGRGLQLLFYSVGIGQISSEVPQNLSASRPQDRQFILSSKKLLLSDSGFYLCAWRRTGGGQPQHFGDGTRLSIL.

V gene TRBV6-6 combines with J gene TRBJ2-3, with 10 positions matching TRBD2. V lost 8 bases to trimming and J lost 3 bases; unmatched junction nucleotides: 8. The germline CDR1 and CDR2 sequences are MNHNY and SVGAGI (reference sequence). CDR3 length: 15 residues. The CDR3 nucleotides are TGTGCCAGCGATAAAATAGCGGGGGGAACAGATACGCAGTATTTT. It is translated as CASDKIAGGTDTQYF.

The chain is built from TRBV5-6 and TRBJ2-4; no definite D call. This CDR3 comprises 14 residues. Between the trimmed V and J ends, which lost 0 bases and 7 bases, there was a span of 11 bases. CDR1 and CDR2 from the germline V gene are SGHDT and YYEEEE. Here the CDR3 DNA reads TGTGCCAGCAGCTTGGGGAGCTCTTGGAACATTCAGTACTTC. As protein: CASSLGSSWNIQYF.

V and J are TRBV19 and TRBJ2-1; 10 bases align to TRBD2. From germline, CDR1 is LNHDA and CDR2 SQIVND (reference sequence). The V segment lost 5 bases and the J segment 3 bases; nucleotides outside the gene matches: 10. This CDR3 comprises 17 residues. The DNA for the CDR3 is TGTGCCAGTAGTCCTGAGACTAGCGGGTCTCTCTACAATGAGCAGTTCTTC. Protein product: CASSPETSGSLYNEQFF.

This chain uses TRBV6-5 with TRBJ2-1; D might be TRBD1 (6 bases). Trimming took 8 bases from V and 6 from J, leaving 17 bases between them. The CDR3 has 14 residues. CDR1 and CDR2 (germline): MNHEY, SVGAGI. CDR3 amino acids: CASGRRGPSNEQFF. CDR3 coding DNA: TGTGCCAGCGGCCGCAGGGGTCCTTCCAATGAGCAGTTCTTC.

V gene TRBV29-1 combines with J gene TRBJ2-1; 12 bases match TRBD2. In germline, CDR1 is SQVTM, CDR2 ANQGSEA. Trimming took 6 bases from V and 3 from J; bases not matched to a gene: 12. The CDR3 sequence is 17 residues long. This chain's CDR3 is CSVRLLAGGFNYNEQFF. CDR3 bases: TGCAGCGTCAGATTACTAGCGGGAGGCTTTAACTACAATGAGCAGTTCTTC.

V and J are TRBV6-6 and TRBJ2-7, with 8 bases lining up with TRBD1. CDR3 length: 13 residues. Germline V gene lookup returns CDR1 MNHNY and CDR2 SVGAGI (reference sequence). The trim removed 7 bases at V and 5 bases at J, leaving 7 bases unmatched. CDR3 in DNA: TGTGCCAGCACCTCCGGACAGGGCCACGAGCAGTACTTC. This sequence encodes CASTSGQGHEQYF.

Written as DNA, the CDR3 is TGTGCCAGCAGTAACCCTCCTACTAGCGGGTTAGAAGATACGCAGTATTTT. Protein sequence: CASSNPPTSGLEDTQYF. The chain employs TRBV27 and TRBJ2-3; 9 nucleotides agree with TRBD2. The CDR3 is 17 residues long. Unmatched junction bases numbered 14, after V lost 5 bases and J lost 5 bases. Looked up from germline, CDR1 is MNHEY and CDR2 is SMNVEV (reference sequence).

The chain joins TRBV27 to TRBJ2-3; D remains ambiguous. Looked up from germline, CDR1 is MNHEY and CDR2 is SMNVEV (reference sequence). The CDR3 contains 18 residues. The germline V and J ends were trimmed by 2 bases and 1 base, with 19 bases remaining between them. The CDR3 region has the DNA TGTGCCAGCAGTTTAGATTTTTTTGGTATCACAGGCACAGATACGCAGTATTTT. This gives the protein CASSLDFFGITGTDTQYF.